The 13 T cell receptor beta chains in this list originate from one sample, sequenced in a study of cytomegalovirus exposure and HLA in healthy donors. PCR primers comprised 60 Vbeta and 13 Jbeta primers. Profiling relied on immunoSEQ multiplex PCR, and the TCRdb table lists in-frame clones only, not all of them. The sample yields roughly 150,000 clones, 85% seen once. The sequenced sample was PBMCs. The receptors were sampled from a man in his thirties or forties in good health and CMV-seropositive.

This rearrangement joins TRBV7-6 to TRBJ1-1, with no clear D. Germline V lookup: CDR1 SGHVS, CDR2 FNYEAQ. The CDR3 has 13 amino acids. V dropped 0 bases and J dropped 10 bases, with 12 bases sitting between them. The CDR3 DNA follows: TGTGCCAGCAGCTTAGCTTCTACGGGAGGAGCTTTCTTT. Its translation: CASSLASTGGAFF.

The rearrangement uses TRBV5-4 and TRBJ2-3; TRBD2 might be the D (6 bases). V was shortened by 0 bases and J by 9 bases, with 17 bases between the two germline ends. CDR3 length: 15 residues. Germline CDR1 SGHNT, CDR2 YYREEE (reference sequence). This chain's CDR3 is CASSLASQGGNTQYF. As DNA, the CDR3 is TGTGCCAGCAGCTTGGCCAGCCAGGGAGGAAACACGCAGTATTTT.

V is TRBV4-2 and J is TRBJ1-1; D is possibly TRBD1 (5 bases). This CDR3 contains 14 residues. From germline, CDR1 is LGHNA and CDR2 YNFKEQ. V was pared by 3 bases and J by 1 base, with 9 bases between. CDR3: CASSHLDRNTEAFF. The CDR3 coding sequence is TGTGCCAGCAGCCATCTCGACAGGAACACTGAAGCTTTCTTT.

The chain links TRBV4-1 to TRBJ1-6; TRBD1 agrees at 9 bases. The trim removed 2 bases at V and 11 bases at J, leaving 13 bases unmatched. CDR3 length: 17 amino acids. The germline V gene encodes CDR1 MGHRA and CDR2 YSYEKL. DNA of the CDR3: TGCGCCAGCAGCCAAAGGGTCTTCGGACAGGGGCGGGCACCCCTCCACTTT. This sequence encodes CASSQRVFGQGRAPLHF.

In DNA form, the CDR3 reads TGTGCCAGCTCACCCGGGACAGATTCACCCCTCCACTTT. Amino acids: CASSPGTDSPLHF. The genes are TRBV18 and TRBJ1-6, with 7 bases matching TRBD1. The CDR3 totals 13 residues. Germline lookup yields CDR1 KGHSH and CDR2 LQKENI. V shed 3 bases, J shed 8 bases, and the junction held 1 base outside the gene matches.

The sample holds a few counts of this clone. The chain is built from TRBV18 and TRBJ1-4; tentatively, D is TRBD1 (6 bases). The CDR3 runs 14 residues. Trimming took off 3 bases at V and 6 bases at J, with 11 bases between the two ends. Germline values: CDR1 KGHSH, CDR2 LQKENI. CDR3 in amino acids: CASSPKGGDEKLFF. The CDR3, as DNA: TGTGCCAGCTCACCGAAAGGGGGAGATGAAAAACTGTTTTTT.

The chain is built from TRBV7-2 and TRBJ1-2, with a tentative D call TRBD1 (6 bases). From germline, CDR1 is SGHTA and CDR2 FQGNSA. The CDR3 has 13 residues. Trimming took 1 base from V and 8 from J, leaving 11 bases between them. The CDR3 region is CASSLEAGVGYTF. CDR3 in DNA: TGTGCCAGCAGCTTAGAGGCAGGGGTAGGCTACACCTTC.

The rearrangement joins TRBV29-1 to TRBJ2-6; D may be TRBD1 (6 bases). V lost 4 bases and J 0 bases, leaving 10 bases between the germline ends. Germline lookup yields CDR1 SQVTM and CDR2 ANQGSEA. The CDR3 covers 15 residues. The CDR3 region is CSVGDKVSGANVLTF. DNA of the CDR3: TGCAGCGTTGGGGACAAGGTCTCTGGGGCCAACGTCCTGACTTTC.

The chain is built from TRBV11-3 and TRBJ1-1, with 8 bases lining up with TRBD1. Germline values: CDR1 SGHNT, CDR2 YENEEA. The CDR3 sequence is 13 residues long. V lost 5 bases and J lost 6; bases outside the gene matches: 5. The CDR3 DNA reads as TGTGCCAGCAGCGCCCAACAGGGGGCTGAAGCTTTCTTT. Protein product: CASSAQQGAEAFF.

The CDR3 coding sequence is TGTGCCACCAGCAGAGGGACAGGGGATGGCTACACCTTC. This codes for CATSRGTGDGYTF. The chain carries TRBV15 and TRBJ1-2; TRBD1 matches 9 bases. The CDR3 extends over 13 amino acids. Trimming at V came to 1 base and at J to 6 bases, leaving 0 bases not matched to a gene. Germline CDR1 is LNHNV and CDR2 is YYDKDF (reference sequence).

The CDR3: CASSPPGDEQYF. Written as DNA, the CDR3 is TGTGCCAGCAGCCCACCCGGGGACGAGCAGTACTTC. This chain links TRBV7-9 with TRBJ2-7; possibly TRBD2 for D (5 bases). Trimming took 5 bases from V and 5 from J, leaving 10 bases between them. The V gene's germline CDR1 is SEHNR and CDR2 FQNEAQ (reference sequence). The CDR3 covers 12 residues.

The V gene is TRBV19, the J gene TRBJ2-1; TRBD2 matches 9 bases. Germline V lookup: CDR1 LNHDA, CDR2 SQIVND (reference sequence). V gave up 0 bases and J gave up 5 bases; unmatched junction bases: 8. The length of the CDR3 is 17 residues. CDR3 protein: CASSIDVETSGNNEQFF. The CDR3 DNA reads as TGTGCCAGTAGTATAGACGTCGAGACTAGCGGTAACAATGAGCAGTTCTTC.

In DNA form, the CDR3 reads TGTGCCAGCAGACCCCCTCCGGGACTAGCGGGAGGGAATTACAATGAGCAGTTCTTC. It is translated as CASRPPPGLAGGNYNEQFF. The gene calls are TRBV7-2 and TRBJ2-1; 16 positions match TRBD2. CDR3 length equals 19 residues. The germline gives CDR1 SGHTA, CDR2 FQGNSA. V gave up 6 bases and J gave up 4 bases; unmatched junction bases: 12.